This record looks at one T cell receptor (beta chain) sequence and its context. Its antigen remains unidentified. This CDR3 has 16 residues. Germline values: CDR1 SNHLY, CDR2 FYNNEI. The V end was cut by 0 bases, the J end by 0 bases, with 6 bases between. These data are taken from a study of T-cell reconstitution after alpha-beta-depleted transplantation in children. Study-wide results and limits: Two months or so post-transplant, alpha-beta T cells reportedly derived from several hundred expanded graft clones.

Library preparation (for TCRbeta) was performed with unique molecular identifiers. TCRdb analysed the PCR reads with MiXCR anew, one entry per CDR3 protein. The sample includes about 980,000 distinct CDR3 sequences, around 30% of them seen just once. The sample was PBMCs, mostly from graft donor cells, taken 360 days after TCRalphabeta/CD19-depleted stem cell transplant. The source of this sequence is a boy in the first two years of life who had a stem cell transplant for SCID, so the T cells may come from the graft donor. This chain connects TRBV2 to TRBJ2-6; D not certain. CDR3 bases: TGTGCCAGCAGTGAAGCTAGGAGCTCTGGGGCCAACGTCCTGACTTTC. This translates into CASSEARSSGANVLTF.